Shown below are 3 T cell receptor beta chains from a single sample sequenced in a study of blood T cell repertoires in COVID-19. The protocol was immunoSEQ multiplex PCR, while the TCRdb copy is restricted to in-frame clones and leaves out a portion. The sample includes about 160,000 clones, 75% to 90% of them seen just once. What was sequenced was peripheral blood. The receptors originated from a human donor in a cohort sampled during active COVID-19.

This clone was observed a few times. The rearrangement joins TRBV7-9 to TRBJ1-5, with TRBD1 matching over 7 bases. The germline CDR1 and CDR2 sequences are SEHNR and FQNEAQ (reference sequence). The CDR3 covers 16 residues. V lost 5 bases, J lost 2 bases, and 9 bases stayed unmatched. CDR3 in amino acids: CASSPGQTGGNQPQHF. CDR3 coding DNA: TGTGCCAGCAGCCCGGGACAGACGGGGGGCAATCAGCCCCAGCATTTT.

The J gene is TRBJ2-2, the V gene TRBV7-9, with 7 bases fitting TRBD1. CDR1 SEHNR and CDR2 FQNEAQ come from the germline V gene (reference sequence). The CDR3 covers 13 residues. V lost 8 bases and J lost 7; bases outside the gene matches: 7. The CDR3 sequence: CASQQGEIGELFF. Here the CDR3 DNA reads TGTGCCAGCCAGCAGGGGGAGATCGGGGAGCTGTTTTTT.

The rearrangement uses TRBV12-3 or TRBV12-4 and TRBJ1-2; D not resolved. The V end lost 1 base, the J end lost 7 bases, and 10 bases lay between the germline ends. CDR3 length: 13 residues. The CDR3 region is CASSLGQSGGYTF. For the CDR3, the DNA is TGTGCCAGCAGTTTAGGTCAGTCAGGTGGCTACACCTTC.